A selection of T cell receptor beta chains follows, all from one sample in a study of blood T cell repertoires in COVID-19. TCRdb's copy holds only in-frame clones and misses some; the assay was immunoSEQ multiplex PCR. The sample holds about 150,000 clones, approximately 80% seen once. Specimen: peripheral blood. These receptors were taken from a man between 60 and 75 years old with acute or convalescent COVID-19. The CDR3 runs from the conserved cysteine through the conserved F or W. A D gene is named only where the DNA matches it firmly. Only part of the rows carry a size: once, few, many, or a class if the clone is expanded.

CDR3 DNA: TGTGCCAGCAGCCCCCAGGGAGGTGGGCCTGAAGCTTTCTTT
CDR3 protein: CASSPQGGGPEAFF
V gene: TRBV6-5
clone size: NA
D gene: NA
J gene: TRBJ1-1

CDR3 DNA: TGTGCCAGCAGTGAATACACCAAAGATACGCAGTATTTT
CDR3 protein: CASSEYTKDTQYF
V gene: TRBV6-1
clone size: NA
D gene: NA
J gene: TRBJ2-3

CDR3 DNA: TGTGCCAGCAGCTTAGGACAGGGGGACTCCTACGAGCAGTACTTC
CDR3 protein: CASSLGQGDSYEQYF
V gene: TRBV9
clone size: NA
D gene: TRBD1
J gene: TRBJ2-7

CDR3 DNA: TGTGCCAGCAGCCCGGGGGGGGGCGAGGTGCAGTTCTTC
CDR3 protein: CASSPGGGEVQFF
V gene: TRBV28
clone size: NA
D gene: TRBD2
J gene: TRBJ2-1

CDR3 DNA: TGTGCCAGCTCACGGGACAGGGGGCAGGGCTATGGCTACACCTTC
CDR3 protein: CASSRDRGQGYGYTF
V gene: TRBV18
clone size: NA
D gene: TRBD1
J gene: TRBJ1-2

CDR3 DNA: TGCGCCAGCAGCCCAGGGACTAGTCTGGGCCAAGAGACCCAGTACTTC
CDR3 protein: CASSPGTSLGQETQYF
V gene: TRBV5-1
clone size: few
D gene: TRBD2
J gene: TRBJ2-5

CDR3 DNA: TGTGCCAGCAGTTACTCGGGACAGGGCCCCCATGAGCAGTTCTTC
CDR3 protein: CASSYSGQGPHEQFF
V gene: TRBV6-5
clone size: NA
D gene: TRBD1
J gene: TRBJ2-1

CDR3 DNA: TGTGCCAGCAGCTTATACCGGGAGACTGGAAACACCATATATTTT
CDR3 protein: CASSLYRETGNTIYF
V gene: TRBV7-2
clone size: NA
D gene: NA
J gene: TRBJ1-3

CDR3 DNA: TGTGCCAGCGGGGAGGGTCCAGATACGCAGTATTTT
CDR3 protein: CASGEGPDTQYF
V gene: TRBV7-9
clone size: NA
D gene: TRBD2
J gene: TRBJ2-3

CDR3 DNA: TGTGCCAGCAGCGGGACATCGGGGTCCTACGAGCAGTACTTC
CDR3 protein: CASSGTSGSYEQYF
V gene: TRBV7-2
clone size: NA
D gene: NA
J gene: TRBJ2-7

CDR3 DNA: TGTGCCAGCAGCCGGCACAGGGAAGCCAAAAACATTCAGTACTTC
CDR3 protein: CASSRHREAKNIQYF
V gene: TRBV21-1
clone size: NA
D gene: NA
J gene: TRBJ2-4

CDR3 DNA: TGTGCCAGCAGCTCCTTGGTGAGGACTAATGAAAAACTGTTTTTT
CDR3 protein: CASSSLVRTNEKLFF
V gene: TRBV7-9
clone size: once
D gene: NA
J gene: TRBJ1-4

CDR3 DNA: TGTGCCAGCTCCAGGGGGAAGGACACCATATATTTT
CDR3 protein: CASSRGKDTIYF
V gene: TRBV6-5
clone size: NA
D gene: TRBD1
J gene: TRBJ1-3

CDR3 DNA: TGTGCCAGCAGTTCGGGGGGTAGCGTTGCTAGGGAGCTGTTTTTT
CDR3 protein: CASSSGGSVARELFF
V gene: TRBV7-2
clone size: NA
D gene: TRBD2
J gene: TRBJ2-2

CDR3 DNA: TGTGCCAGCAGTCCGCCGGGTTGGACAGGGCGCGCCGGGGAGCTGTTTTTT
CDR3 protein: CASSPPGWTGRAGELFF
V gene: TRBV28
clone size: once
D gene: TRBD1
J gene: TRBJ2-2

CDR3 DNA: TGTGCCAGTAGTATCGACCGCGGCTTCCAGTTCTTC
CDR3 protein: CASSIDRGFQFF
V gene: TRBV19
clone size: NA
D gene: NA
J gene: TRBJ2-1

CDR3 DNA: TGTGCCAGCTCCTCCTCCTACGAGCAGTACTTC
CDR3 protein: CASSSSYEQYF
V gene: TRBV18
clone size: NA
D gene: NA
J gene: TRBJ2-7

CDR3 DNA: TGTGCCAGTAGTATCCCGGGACAGGGGCTCATGAACACTGAAGCTTTCTTT
CDR3 protein: CASSIPGQGLMNTEAFF
V gene: TRBV19
clone size: NA
D gene: TRBD1
J gene: TRBJ1-1

CDR3 DNA: TGTGCCAGCAGCTCATACAACGGGGAGCAGTTCTTC
CDR3 protein: CASSSYNGEQFF
V gene: TRBV5-4
clone size: NA
D gene: NA
J gene: TRBJ2-1

CDR3 DNA: TGTGCCAGCAGCGCCACTGATTCCAATGAAAAACTGTTTTTT
CDR3 protein: CASSATDSNEKLFF
V gene: TRBV2
clone size: NA
D gene: NA
J gene: TRBJ1-4

CDR3 DNA: TGTGCCAGCAGCGTAGACGGGGATCTGGCGACTAATGAAAAACTGTTTTTT
CDR3 protein: CASSVDGDLATNEKLFF
V gene: TRBV9
clone size: NA
D gene: NA
J gene: TRBJ1-4

CDR3 DNA: TGTGCCAGCAGCGAGGCGTCAGCTCCCTCCTACAATGAGCAGTTCTTC
CDR3 protein: CASSEASAPSYNEQFF
V gene: TRBV7-2
clone size: NA
D gene: NA
J gene: TRBJ2-1

CDR3 DNA: TGTGCCAGCAGCCAAGTAGGCGGGAGGGCCCAAGTTTACAATGAGCAGTTCTTC
CDR3 protein: CASSQVGGRAQVYNEQFF
V gene: TRBV3-1/TRBV3-2
clone size: few
D gene: TRBD2
J gene: TRBJ2-1

CDR3 DNA: TGTGCCAGCAGCTTCCCGAGGGCAGTTGGAAACACCATATATTTT
CDR3 protein: CASSFPRAVGNTIYF
V gene: TRBV11-2
clone size: NA
D gene: NA
J gene: TRBJ1-3

CDR3 DNA: TGTGCCATCGGGTCCTCAACTGGCTACACCTTC
CDR3 protein: CAIGSSTGYTF
V gene: TRBV27
clone size: NA
D gene: NA
J gene: TRBJ1-2

CDR3 DNA: TGTGCCAGCAATATGGGACAGAACTATGGCTACACCTTC
CDR3 protein: CASNMGQNYGYTF
V gene: TRBV2
clone size: NA
D gene: TRBD1
J gene: TRBJ1-2

CDR3 DNA: TGTGCCAGCAGCCCGGGACTAGCGGGACGAGACGAGCAGTACTTC
CDR3 protein: CASSPGLAGRDEQYF
V gene: TRBV11-3
clone size: NA
D gene: TRBD2
J gene: TRBJ2-7

CDR3 DNA: TGTGCCAGCAGCCAAGGGCGACAGGGGGCGTACGGCTACACCTTC
CDR3 protein: CASSQGRQGAYGYTF
V gene: TRBV3-1/TRBV3-2
clone size: NA
D gene: TRBD1
J gene: TRBJ1-2

CDR3 DNA: TGTGCCATCAGTGAGGGGGGGACCCAAACCGGGGAGCTGTTTTTT
CDR3 protein: CAISEGGTQTGELFF
V gene: TRBV10-3
clone size: NA
D gene: NA
J gene: TRBJ2-2

CDR3 DNA: TGTGCCAGCAGGCTAGGTCGGGGATCCACAGATACGCAGTATTTT
CDR3 protein: CASRLGRGSTDTQYF
V gene: TRBV6-5
clone size: NA
D gene: NA
J gene: TRBJ2-3

CDR3 DNA: TGTGCCAGCAGTCCTCGACAGGGGGTTATGTACGAGCAGTACTTC
CDR3 protein: CASSPRQGVMYEQYF
V gene: TRBV6-5
clone size: few
D gene: TRBD1
J gene: TRBJ2-7

CDR3 DNA: TGTGCCAGCAGTCCCTGGGTCGGGGAGCAGTACTTC
CDR3 protein: CASSPWVGEQYF
V gene: TRBV27
clone size: NA
D gene: NA
J gene: TRBJ2-7

CDR3 DNA: TGTGCCAGCAGCCGCTTCGACAGGGGCCATACGCAGTATTTT
CDR3 protein: CASSRFDRGHTQYF
V gene: TRBV7-3
clone size: NA
D gene: TRBD1
J gene: TRBJ2-3

CDR3 DNA: TGTGCTAGTGGTTTGCTCCAACCGGGACAGGGGGCTAATTACTCTGGGGCCAACGTCCTGACTTTC
CDR3 protein: CASGLLQPGQGANYSGANVLTF
V gene: TRBV12-5
clone size: NA
D gene: TRBD1
J gene: TRBJ2-6

CDR3 DNA: TGTGCCAGCAGTTACACCCACAGGGGTTCTAATGAAAAACTGTTTTTT
CDR3 protein: CASSYTHRGSNEKLFF
V gene: TRBV6-5
clone size: once
D gene: TRBD1
J gene: TRBJ1-4

CDR3 DNA: TGTGCCAGCAGCGTAGTTCCGGGGGGAGCAGGAAACACCATATATTTT
CDR3 protein: CASSVVPGGAGNTIYF
V gene: TRBV9
clone size: NA
D gene: NA
J gene: TRBJ1-3

CDR3 DNA: TGCGCCAGCAGCCTAGCCGGAGAGGGTGCCTATGGCTACACCTTC
CDR3 protein: CASSLAGEGAYGYTF
V gene: TRBV4-1
clone size: NA
D gene: NA
J gene: TRBJ1-2

CDR3 DNA: TGTGCCAGCAAAGGGGCAGGAAGCTCCTACAATGAGCAGTTCTTC
CDR3 protein: CASKGAGSSYNEQFF
V gene: TRBV21-1
clone size: few
D gene: NA
J gene: TRBJ2-1

CDR3 DNA: TGCGCCAGCAGCCAAGTTTATTCAGGGGAGGGTTCACCCCTCCACTTT
CDR3 protein: CASSQVYSGEGSPLHF
V gene: TRBV4-3
clone size: NA
D gene: NA
J gene: TRBJ1-6

CDR3 DNA: TGCGCCAGCAGCTTGGCGCAGGGTCGACACGAGCAGTACTTC
CDR3 protein: CASSLAQGRHEQYF
V gene: TRBV5-1
clone size: NA
D gene: NA
J gene: TRBJ2-7

CDR3 DNA: TGTGCCAGCAAAAACTGGGAGCCCCCCTACGAGCAGTACTTC
CDR3 protein: CASKNWEPPYEQYF
V gene: TRBV6-5
clone size: NA
D gene: NA
J gene: TRBJ2-7

CDR3 DNA: TGTGCCACCAGTGATGCCCGAGACAGGGCGGCCGGGGAGCTGTTTTTT
CDR3 protein: CATSDARDRAAGELFF
V gene: TRBV24-1
clone size: once
D gene: TRBD1
J gene: TRBJ2-2